This T cell receptor (beta chain) comes out of a study of blood T cell repertoires in COVID-19. Study-level background: COVID-19 samples collected from the United States, Italy and Spain covered acute and convalescent phases. PBMCs, B-cell-depleted T cells, or T cells provided the cDNA or gDNA that made up the material.

Germline CDR1 and CDR2: MDHEN and SYDVKM. V lost 3 bases to trimming and J lost 7 bases; unmatched junction nucleotides: 7. This CDR3 spans 15 amino acids. The protocol was immunoSEQ multiplex PCR, while the TCRdb copy is restricted to in-frame clones and leaves out a portion. The data hold around 39,000 clones, with 80% to 90% observed a single time. Sequenced material: peripheral blood. This TCR derives from a man aged 40-50 years with active COVID-19. The V and J genes are TRBV28 and TRBJ1-5; 9 nucleotides agree with TRBD1. Written as DNA, the CDR3 is TGTGCCAGCAGTTTCTGGACAGGGGAAGGGCAGCCCCAGCATTTT. Protein product: CASSFWTGEGQPQHF. The full variable domain, with the rest looked up from reference TRBV28 and TRBJ1-5, is DVKVTQSSRYLVKRTGEKVFLECVQDMDHENMFWYRQDPGLGLRLIYFSYDVKMKEKGDIPEGYSVSREKKERFSLILESASTNQTSMYLCASSFWTGEGQPQHFGDGTRLSIL.